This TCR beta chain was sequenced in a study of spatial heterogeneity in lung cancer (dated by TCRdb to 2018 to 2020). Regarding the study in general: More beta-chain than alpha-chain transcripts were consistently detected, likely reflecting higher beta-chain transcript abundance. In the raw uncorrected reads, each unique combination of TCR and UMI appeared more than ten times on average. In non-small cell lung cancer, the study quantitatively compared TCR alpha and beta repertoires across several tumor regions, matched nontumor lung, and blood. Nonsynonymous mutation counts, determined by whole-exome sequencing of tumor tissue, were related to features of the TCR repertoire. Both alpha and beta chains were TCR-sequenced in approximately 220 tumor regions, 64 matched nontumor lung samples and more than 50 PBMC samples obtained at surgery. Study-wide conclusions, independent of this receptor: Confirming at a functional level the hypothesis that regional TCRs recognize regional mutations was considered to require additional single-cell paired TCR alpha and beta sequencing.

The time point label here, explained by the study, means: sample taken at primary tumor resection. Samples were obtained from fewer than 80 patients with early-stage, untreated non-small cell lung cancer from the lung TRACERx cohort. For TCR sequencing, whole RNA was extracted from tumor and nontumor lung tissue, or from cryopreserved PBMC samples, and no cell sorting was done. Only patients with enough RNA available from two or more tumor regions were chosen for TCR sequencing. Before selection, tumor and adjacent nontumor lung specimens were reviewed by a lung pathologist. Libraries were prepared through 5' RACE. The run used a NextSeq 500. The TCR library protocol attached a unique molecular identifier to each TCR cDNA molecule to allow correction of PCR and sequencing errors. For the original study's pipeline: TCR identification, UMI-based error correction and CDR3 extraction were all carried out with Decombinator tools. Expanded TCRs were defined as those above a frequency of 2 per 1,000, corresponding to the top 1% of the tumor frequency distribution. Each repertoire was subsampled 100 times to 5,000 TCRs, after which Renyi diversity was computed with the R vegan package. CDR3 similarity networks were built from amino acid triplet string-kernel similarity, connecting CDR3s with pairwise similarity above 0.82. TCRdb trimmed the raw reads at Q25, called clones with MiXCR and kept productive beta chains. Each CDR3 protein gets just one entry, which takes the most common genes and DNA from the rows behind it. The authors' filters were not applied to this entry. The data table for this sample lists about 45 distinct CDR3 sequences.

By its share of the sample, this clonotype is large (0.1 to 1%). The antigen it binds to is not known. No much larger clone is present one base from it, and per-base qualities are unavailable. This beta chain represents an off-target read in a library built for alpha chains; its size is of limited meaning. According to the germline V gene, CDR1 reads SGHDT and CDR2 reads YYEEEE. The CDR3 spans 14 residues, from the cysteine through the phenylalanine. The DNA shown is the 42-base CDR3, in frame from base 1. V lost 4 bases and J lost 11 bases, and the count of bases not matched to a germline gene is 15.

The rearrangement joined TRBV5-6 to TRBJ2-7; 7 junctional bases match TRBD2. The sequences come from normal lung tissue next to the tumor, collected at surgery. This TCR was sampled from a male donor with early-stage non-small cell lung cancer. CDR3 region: CASSGGEVTVEEYF. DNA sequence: TGTGCCAGCAGCGGGGGGGAGGTAACGGTGGAGGAGTACTTC.